The sequence of this T cell receptor (beta chain) was determined in a study of blood T cell repertoires in COVID-19. About the research overall: The samples span acute and convalescent COVID-19 from the United States, Italy and Spain.

The protocol was immunoSEQ multiplex PCR, while the TCRdb copy is restricted to in-frame clones and leaves out a portion. The sample holds some 380,000 clones; approximately 87% are singletons and the top ten take 1.3%. This CDR3 is 20 amino acids long. V trimming: 5 bases; J trimming: 0 bases; junction bases outside the gene matches: 16. Germline CDR1 is MDHEN and CDR2 is SYDVKM. Source material: PBMCs or T cells enriched from blood (not recorded which). This sequence joins TRBV28 and TRBJ1-1; TRBD1 matches 12 bases. This receptor was identified in a man aged 30 to 45 who had recovered from COVID-19. CDR3 DNA sequence: TGTGCCAGCAGTCGGGACAGGGGGCAGATAATGACCTACATGAACACTGAAGCTTTCTTT. As protein: CASSRDRGQIMTYMNTEAFF.